The clone carrying this T cell receptor beta chain was recorded only once. What it binds is unknown. Donor samples were obtained from healthy Caucasian individuals from Russia, aged roughly 6 to 95. The data were obtained in a study of blood T cells in healthy people across ages. A second about 7 to 11 cycle PCR used barcoded and J-beta primers. A template-switch adaptor containing 12 random nucleotides labeled each cDNA molecule. TCRdb reprocessed the 5' RACE reads via MiXCR and lists one record per CDR3 protein. This repertoire shows about 800,000 distinct CDR3 sequences, 35% to 60% found once; its top ten account for around a sixth. CDR1 MNHEY and CDR2 SMNVEV come from the germline V gene (reference sequence). The CDR3 is 15 amino acids. Study-wide points: PBMC samples, being unsorted, prevented any conclusive comparison of naive and antigen-experienced cells. As age increased, TCR beta diversity per million T cells fell in a roughly linear fashion.

The sequence derives from a man at least 80 years old in good health. The sequencing sample was made of blood. The chain is built from TRBV27 and TRBJ2-1, with 10 bases aligning to TRBD1. The DNA end is more similar to TRBJ2-7, so the J call may be wrong. The DNA of the CDR3 is TGTGCCAGCTGCACCGGGACAGGGGCCTACAATGAGCAGTACTTC. Translating it yields CASCTGTGAYNEQYF.